The rows below give T cell receptor beta chains drawn from one sample of a study of shared T cell receptors in the human thymus. Produced via immunoSEQ multiplex PCR; TCRdb's table is partial and in-frame only. The repertoire holds 550,000 to 800,000 clones, with 70% to 90% as singletons. The sample was also reused in another study, on human thymus T cells.

The source material was thymocytes. The source of these receptors is a girl less than two years old with a congenital heart defect. The CDR3 runs from the conserved cysteine through the conserved F or W. Fields, in order: D gene, V gene, J gene, clone size, CDR3 DNA, CDR3 protein. A D gene is named only where the DNA matches it firmly. For some rows the clone size is stated as once, few or many, or as a class when expanded; others skip it.

d_call: TRBD1; v_call: TRBV11-2; j_call: TRBJ1-5; clone_size: .; cdr3_nt: TGTGCCAGCAGCCCGGGGGGACAGGACAATCAGCCCCAGCATTTT; cdr3_aa: CASSPGGQDNQPQHF
d_call: .; v_call: TRBV7-2; j_call: TRBJ2-3; clone_size: .; cdr3_nt: TGTGCCAGCAGCTTAGCGTTCCGGACAGCAAGCACAGATACGCAGTATTTT; cdr3_aa: CASSLAFRTASTDTQYF
d_call: TRBD1; v_call: TRBV5-1; j_call: TRBJ1-1; clone_size: .; cdr3_nt: TGCGCCAGCAGCCCCAGGGGGCAGGACACTGAAGCTTTCTTT; cdr3_aa: CASSPRGQDTEAFF
d_call: TRBD1; v_call: TRBV9; j_call: TRBJ1-6; clone_size: .; cdr3_nt: TGTGCCAGCAGCGAGGTCGGGACAGGGGCCTCACCCCTCCACTTT; cdr3_aa: CASSEVGTGASPLHF
d_call: TRBD1; v_call: TRBV19; j_call: TRBJ1-5; clone_size: .; cdr3_nt: TGTGCCAGTACGGTGGGACAGGGGGACGCGAGCAATCAGCCCCAGCATTTT; cdr3_aa: CASTVGQGDASNQPQHF
d_call: TRBD2; v_call: TRBV27; j_call: TRBJ2-1; clone_size: .; cdr3_nt: TGTGCCAGCAGCCCAGATAGCGGGGGGTACAATGAGCAGTTCTTC; cdr3_aa: CASSPDSGGYNEQFF
d_call: TRBD2; v_call: TRBV28; j_call: TRBJ2-7; clone_size: few; cdr3_nt: TGTGCCAGCAGTTCACCAGCGGGGGGTATCAACGAGCAGTACTTC; cdr3_aa: CASSSPAGGINEQYF
d_call: TRBD1; v_call: TRBV5-1; j_call: TRBJ1-1; clone_size: .; cdr3_nt: TGCGCCAGCAGCTTGGAGGCGGGGCAGGGGGCCTTCTTT; cdr3_aa: CASSLEAGQGAFF
d_call: TRBD2; v_call: TRBV9; j_call: TRBJ2-3; clone_size: .; cdr3_nt: TGTGCCAGCAGCGTAGGACTAGCCCCGTCCACGCATACGCAGTATTTT; cdr3_aa: CASSVGLAPSTHTQYF
d_call: TRBD2; v_call: TRBV28; j_call: TRBJ2-3; clone_size: .; cdr3_nt: TGTGCCAGCAAAGTAGCGGGGGGGACGCAGTATTTT; cdr3_aa: CASKVAGGTQYF
d_call: TRBD1; v_call: TRBV5-1; j_call: TRBJ1-4; clone_size: .; cdr3_nt: TGCGCCAGCAGCTTGGCGGGACAGGGCGAGTTGATTGAAAAACTGTTTTTT; cdr3_aa: CASSLAGQGELIEKLFF
d_call: .; v_call: TRBV5-1; j_call: TRBJ2-7; clone_size: .; cdr3_nt: TGCGCCAGCAGAGTCTCCGGGGGAGCCTCCTACGAGCAGTACTTC; cdr3_aa: CASRVSGGASYEQYF
d_call: .; v_call: TRBV7-9; j_call: TRBJ2-1; clone_size: .; cdr3_nt: TGTGCCAGCAGCCCCACGGGCAGTCTAAGGGGGCAGTTCTTC; cdr3_aa: CASSPTGSLRGQFF
d_call: .; v_call: TRBV7-8; j_call: TRBJ2-6; clone_size: .; cdr3_nt: TGTGCCAGCAGCTTAGAGGTGGGGGGGCTTGGGGCCAACGTCCTGACTTTC; cdr3_aa: CASSLEVGGLGANVLTF
d_call: .; v_call: TRBV21-1; j_call: TRBJ1-5; clone_size: .; cdr3_nt: TGTGCCTTGGGGGGGTTCGCTTATAGCAATCAGCCCCAGCATTTT; cdr3_aa: CALGGFAYSNQPQHF
d_call: .; v_call: TRBV5-1; j_call: TRBJ1-2; clone_size: .; cdr3_nt: TGCGCCAGCAAAGGGGAGGGCAGGTTAGGCTACACCTTC; cdr3_aa: CASKGEGRLGYTF
d_call: .; v_call: TRBV9; j_call: TRBJ1-2; clone_size: .; cdr3_nt: TGTGCCAGCAGCGTAGTAACAGGGCTACTCCCCTATGGCTACACCTTC; cdr3_aa: CASSVVTGLLPYGYTF
d_call: .; v_call: TRBV14; j_call: TRBJ1-1; clone_size: .; cdr3_nt: TGTGCCAGCAGCCAAGGGGGACAAAAGAACACTGAAGCTTTCTTT; cdr3_aa: CASSQGGQKNTEAFF
d_call: .; v_call: TRBV28; j_call: TRBJ1-2; clone_size: .; cdr3_nt: TGTGCCAGCAGTCACGGGACACCATCCTATGGCTACACCTTC; cdr3_aa: CASSHGTPSYGYTF
d_call: .; v_call: TRBV2; j_call: TRBJ2-5; clone_size: .; cdr3_nt: TGTGCCAGCATGACGAGAAGAGGAGGGGGGGAAATAGGGACCCAGTACTTC; cdr3_aa: CASMTRRGGGEIGTQYF
d_call: .; v_call: TRBV28; j_call: TRBJ1-5; clone_size: .; cdr3_nt: TGTGCCAGCAGTTTCCCGAGGGAGCCCCAGCATTTT; cdr3_aa: CASSFPREPQHF
d_call: .; v_call: TRBV27; j_call: TRBJ2-7; clone_size: .; cdr3_nt: TGTGCCACTAAGACTGCCCAACGGTACGAGCAGTACTTC; cdr3_aa: CATKTAQRYEQYF
d_call: .; v_call: TRBV11-2; j_call: TRBJ2-7; clone_size: few; cdr3_nt: TGTGCCAGCAGCTCTTCACCAGGGTCAAGCTCCTACGAGCAGTACTTC; cdr3_aa: CASSSSPGSSSYEQYF
d_call: TRBD1; v_call: TRBV9; j_call: TRBJ2-5; clone_size: .; cdr3_nt: TGTGCCAGCAGCGTAGCGGACAGGGGAATCCAAGAGACCCAGTACTTC; cdr3_aa: CASSVADRGIQETQYF
d_call: TRBD2; v_call: TRBV7-2; j_call: TRBJ2-1; clone_size: .; cdr3_nt: TGTGCCAGCAGCTTACGGGGACTAGCCCACAATGAGCAGTTCTTC; cdr3_aa: CASSLRGLAHNEQFF
d_call: TRBD2; v_call: TRBV30; j_call: TRBJ2-1; clone_size: .; cdr3_nt: TGTGCCTGGAGTGATCCCCTAGCGGGGTCCAATGAGCAGTTCTTC; cdr3_aa: CAWSDPLAGSNEQFF
d_call: .; v_call: TRBV19; j_call: TRBJ2-7; clone_size: .; cdr3_nt: TGTGCCAGTAGTATAGATCTTCGGAGGGGGCCGCACTACGAGCAGTACTTC; cdr3_aa: CASSIDLRRGPHYEQYF
d_call: .; v_call: TRBV28; j_call: TRBJ1-1; clone_size: few; cdr3_nt: TGTGCCAGCAGCCGTCTGACAGAGCGAAACACTGAAGCTTTCTTT; cdr3_aa: CASSRLTERNTEAFF
d_call: TRBD1; v_call: TRBV28; j_call: TRBJ1-3; clone_size: .; cdr3_nt: TGTGCCAGCAGTGGGGACAGGGACCCCTCTGGAAACACCATATATTTT; cdr3_aa: CASSGDRDPSGNTIYF
d_call: TRBD1; v_call: TRBV28; j_call: TRBJ2-7; clone_size: .; cdr3_nt: TGTGCCAGCAGCCTGAGGTCCGCGGACAGGAGCTCCTACGAGCAGTACTTC; cdr3_aa: CASSLRSADRSSYEQYF
d_call: .; v_call: TRBV29-1; j_call: TRBJ1-1; clone_size: once; cdr3_nt: TGCAGCGCCCGCCGCGCTGAAGCTTTCTTT; cdr3_aa: CSARRAEAFF
d_call: TRBD2; v_call: TRBV18; j_call: TRBJ2-2; clone_size: .; cdr3_nt: TGTGCCAGCTCCTCCCTTGGAGCGGGGAAAACCACCGGGGAGCTGTTTTTT; cdr3_aa: CASSSLGAGKTTGELFF
d_call: .; v_call: TRBV15; j_call: TRBJ2-3; clone_size: .; cdr3_nt: TGTGCCACCAGCAGAGCTGGAGCCCGTGGGGCGGGGACCACAGATACGCAGTATTTT; cdr3_aa: CATSRAGARGAGTTDTQYF
d_call: .; v_call: TRBV6-5; j_call: TRBJ2-1; clone_size: .; cdr3_nt: TGTGCCAGCACGGGTGGGTACTCCTACAATGAGCAGTTCTTC; cdr3_aa: CASTGGYSYNEQFF
d_call: .; v_call: TRBV14; j_call: TRBJ2-3; clone_size: .; cdr3_nt: TGTGCCAGCAGCTACGGGACTCAAACGTGGGATACGCAGTATTTT; cdr3_aa: CASSYGTQTWDTQYF
d_call: TRBD1; v_call: TRBV15; j_call: TRBJ2-7; clone_size: once; cdr3_nt: TGTGCCACCAGCAGAGACTTGGACAGGGATTACTACGAGCAGTACTTC; cdr3_aa: CATSRDLDRDYYEQYF
d_call: .; v_call: TRBV10-2; j_call: TRBJ1-2; clone_size: .; cdr3_nt: TGCGCCAGCAGTGAGTCGGGGGGGCGTTGGGATGGCTACACCTTC; cdr3_aa: CASSESGGRWDGYTF